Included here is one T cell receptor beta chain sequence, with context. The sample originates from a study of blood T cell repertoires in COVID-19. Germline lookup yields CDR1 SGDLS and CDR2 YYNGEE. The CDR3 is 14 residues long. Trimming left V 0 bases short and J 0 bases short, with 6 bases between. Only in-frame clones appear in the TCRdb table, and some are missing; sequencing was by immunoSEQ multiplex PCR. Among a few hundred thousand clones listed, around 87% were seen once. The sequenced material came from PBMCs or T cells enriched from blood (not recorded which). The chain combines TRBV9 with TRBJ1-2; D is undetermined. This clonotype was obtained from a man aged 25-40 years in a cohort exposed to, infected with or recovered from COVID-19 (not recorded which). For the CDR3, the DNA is TGTGCCAGCAGCGTAGCAGGCCCTAACTATGGCTACACCTTC. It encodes CASSVAGPNYGYTF.